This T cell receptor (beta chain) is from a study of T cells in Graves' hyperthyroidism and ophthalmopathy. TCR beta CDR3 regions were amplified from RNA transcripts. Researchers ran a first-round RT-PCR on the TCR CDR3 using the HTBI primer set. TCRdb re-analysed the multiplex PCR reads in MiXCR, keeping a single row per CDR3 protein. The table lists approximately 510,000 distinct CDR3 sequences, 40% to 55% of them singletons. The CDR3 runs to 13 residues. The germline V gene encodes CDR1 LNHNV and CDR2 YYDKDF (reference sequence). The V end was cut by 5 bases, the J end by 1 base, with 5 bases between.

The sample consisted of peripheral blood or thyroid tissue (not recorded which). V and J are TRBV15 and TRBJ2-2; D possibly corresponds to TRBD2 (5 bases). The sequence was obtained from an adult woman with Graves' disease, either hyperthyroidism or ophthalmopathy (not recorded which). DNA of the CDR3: TGTGCCACCAGCGGGAGGAACACCGGGGAGCTGTTTTTT. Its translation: CATSGRNTGELFF.